What follows are 25 T cell receptor beta chains derived from one specimen sequenced in a study of blood T cell repertoires in COVID-19 (dated by TCRdb to the early 2020s). The receptor library was made with the immunoSEQ multiplex PCR assay. Entries here come from immuneACCESS through TCRdb and include only in-frame sequences with V and J called. Some clones fail to appear in such tables; in the studies checked, an unresolved V gene covers under half of the shortfall, and the cause of the remainder is unknown. This sample comprises about 370,000 clones, 80% to 90% of them detected only once. The ten top clones hold 0.95% to 1.1% of the sample. The sequenced sample was PBMCs or T cells enriched from blood (not recorded which). These receptors originate from a man between 18 and 29 years old who had recovered from COVID-19.

The chain is built from TRBV7-2 and TRBJ2-1, with 8 bases matching TRBD2. The V segment lost 1 base and the J segment 15 bases; nucleotides outside the gene matches: 11. The CDR3 spans 14 residues. Germline V gene sequence: CDR1 SGHTA, CDR2 FQGNSA. The chain's CDR3 is CASSLGFQRERWFF. CDR3 DNA sequence: TGTGCCAGCAGCTTAGGGTTTCAGCGGGAGAGGTGGTTCTTC.

The chain joins TRBV4-2 to TRBJ2-2, with 11 bases that match TRBD2. The CDR3 is made up of 19 amino acids. With 0 bases clipped from V and 6 bases from J, the junction kept 12 bases outside the gene matches. CDR1 is LGHNA and CDR2 is YNFKEQ in the germline V gene. CDR3 amino acids: CASSQDKITLAGGSGELFF. The CDR3 DNA reads TGTGCCAGCAGCCAAGATAAGATAACCCTAGCGGGAGGATCCGGGGAGCTGTTTTTT.

This chain links TRBV12-5 with TRBJ2-2, with D tentatively TRBD1 (7 bases). CDR1 and CDR2 (germline): LGHNT, FRNRAP. V was trimmed by 3 bases and J by 4 bases, leaving 12 bases between them. The CDR3 runs 15 residues. CDR3 nucleotide sequence: TGTGCTAGTGGTTTAGCCCAGGGGGGCACCGGGGAGCTGTTTTTT. Translated, it gives CASGLAQGGTGELFF.

This CDR3 is CASSGPFGYTF. The CDR3, as DNA: TGTGCCAGCAGTGGGCCTTTTGGCTACACCTTC. The V call is TRBV2, the J call TRBJ1-2; no definite D call. Germline V gives CDR1 SNHLY, CDR2 FYNNEI. The CDR3 runs to 11 residues. Trimming pared 4 bases from V and 7 bases from J, leaving 7 bases between.

V is TRBV27 and J is TRBJ2-3; 11 bases map to TRBD2. The CDR3 length is 16 residues. The junction had 7 bases not matched to a gene; V was cut back by 3 bases and J by 5 bases. In germline, CDR1 is MNHEY, CDR2 SMNVEV (reference sequence). CDR3 loop: CASSLIAGGPGDTQYF. The CDR3 bases are TGTGCCAGCAGTTTGATAGCGGGAGGGCCTGGAGATACGCAGTATTTT.

V is TRBV18 and J is TRBJ2-2, with 9 bases that match TRBD1. Germline V lookup: CDR1 KGHSH, CDR2 LQKENI. The length of the CDR3 is 15 residues. V was pared by 8 bases and J by 0 bases, with 4 bases of the junction left unmatched. The CDR3 loop is CASHRGLTNTGELFF. The CDR3 region has the DNA TGTGCCAGCCACAGGGGGCTAACGAACACCGGGGAGCTGTTTTTT.

The chain recombines TRBV19 with TRBJ1-1; 8 nucleotides line up with TRBD1. V lost 0 bases, J lost 8 bases, and 11 bases stayed unmatched. The CDR3 is made up of 16 amino acids. CDR1 and CDR2 from the germline V gene are LNHDA and SQIVND (reference sequence). The CDR3 nucleotides are TGTGCCAGTAGTATAGACCCCGGGACAGGCCTAAACGAAGCTTTCTTT. Protein: CASSIDPGTGLNEAFF.

This chain uses TRBV7-2 with TRBJ1-3, with TRBD1 matching over 8 bases. The CDR3 runs 16 residues. CDR1 and CDR2 (germline): SGHTA, FQGNSA. J was trimmed by 7 bases and V by 5 bases; bases with no gene match: 13. CDR3 protein: CASSQGQQGAGNTIYF. The CDR3 nucleotides read TGTGCCAGCAGCCAGGGTCAGCAGGGGGCGGGGAACACCATATATTTT.

This chain links TRBV7-9 with TRBJ1-4; 8 bases are a match to TRBD1. This CDR3 is built from 18 residues. V shed 6 bases and J 0 bases; nucleotides not matched to a gene: 12. In germline, CDR1 is SEHNR, CDR2 FQNEAQ (reference sequence). The CDR3 loop is CASSESLSGQATNEKLFF. Here the CDR3 DNA reads TGTGCCAGCAGTGAAAGTCTTTCGGGACAGGCAACTAATGAAAAACTGTTTTTT.

The chain combines TRBV2 with TRBJ2-5, with D possibly matching TRBD2 (7 bases). Trimming pared 2 bases from V and 3 bases from J, leaving 16 bases between. CDR1 and CDR2 from the germline V gene are SNHLY and FYNNEI. The CDR3 extends over 16 amino acids. The CDR3 sequence: CASSERWGGQEETQYF. In nucleotides, the CDR3 is TGTGCCAGCAGTGAAAGGTGGGGGGGCCAAGAAGAGACCCAGTACTTC.

The J gene is TRBJ2-1, the V gene TRBV7-2, with 13 bases identical to TRBD2. The ends lost 1 base at V and 5 bases at J; junction bases unmatched: 11. CDR1 is SGHTA and CDR2 is FQGNSA in the germline V gene. The CDR3 totals 19 residues. CDR3 sequence (DNA): TGTGCCAGCAGCTTAGTCCCCCCGGTGGGACTAGCGGGGAACAATGAGCAGTTCTTC. Protein sequence: CASSLVPPVGLAGNNEQFF. Complete variable domain (other parts from reference TRBV7-2 and TRBJ2-1): GAGVSQSPSNKVTEKGKDVELRCDPISGHTALYWYRQSLGQGLEFLIYFQGNSAPDKSGLPSDRFSAERTGGSVSTLTIQRTQQEDSAVYLCASSLVPPVGLAGNNEQFFGPGTRLTVL.

The chain uses TRBV15 and TRBJ2-3, with 8 bases aligning to TRBD2. The CDR3 sequence is 15 residues long. V shed 7 bases, J shed 3 bases, and the junction held 9 bases outside the gene matches. CDR1 and CDR2 from the germline V gene are LNHNV and YYDKDF (reference sequence). The CDR3 loop reads CATTTAGVITDTQYF. The CDR3 DNA follows: TGTGCCACCACCACAGCGGGAGTCATTACAGATACGCAGTATTTT.

The CDR3 DNA sequence: TGCAGCGTTGAAGATCTGGGGGGGAGAGAGACCCAGTACTTC. Protein sequence: CSVEDLGGRETQYF. The chain combines TRBV29-1 with TRBJ2-5, with 7 positions matching TRBD2. The CDR3 extends over 14 amino acids. J lost 4 bases, V lost 0 bases, and 5 bases had no gene match. Germline V gives CDR1 SQVTM, CDR2 ANQGSEA.

This chain links TRBV6-1 with TRBJ2-5; D perhaps matches TRBD2 (5 bases). CDR1 MNHNS and CDR2 SASEGT come from the germline V gene. The CDR3 runs 13 residues. V was trimmed by 1 base and J by 7 bases, leaving 10 bases between them. The CDR3 DNA reads as TGTGCCAGCAGTGAAGAGGTCCGGGGGACCCAGTACTTC. Protein product: CASSEEVRGTQYF.

The rearrangement uses TRBV7-3 and TRBJ1-6; maybe TRBD1 (5 bases). The germline gives CDR1 SGHTA, CDR2 FQGTGA. The CDR3 is 13 amino acids. V was trimmed by 4 bases and J by 11 bases, leaving 12 bases between them. The CDR3 nucleotides are TGTGCCAGCAGCTCCCAAGACAGAGCACCCCTCCACTTT. It translates to CASSSQDRAPLHF. Combining the CDR3 with reference TRBV7-3 and TRBJ1-6 gives the whole variable domain GAGVSQTPSNKVTEKGKYVELRCDPISGHTALYWYRQSLGQGPEFLIYFQGTGAADDSGLPNDRFFAVRPEGSVSTLKIQRTERGDSAVYLCASSSQDRAPLHFGNGTRLTVT.

The V call is TRBV19, the J call TRBJ1-4; no clear D gene. This CDR3 is 14 amino acids long. Trimming removed 7 bases at V and 0 bases at J, with 9 bases between. Germline V gene data show CDR1 as LNHDA and CDR2 as SQIVND (reference sequence). The CDR3: CASKAIATNEKLFF. DNA of the CDR3: TGTGCCAGTAAAGCCATTGCAACTAATGAAAAACTGTTTTTT.

This chain links TRBV28 with TRBJ2-7; TRBD1 agrees at 8 bases. In germline, CDR1 is MDHEN, CDR2 SYDVKM. There are 13 residues in the CDR3. Trimming cost V 10 bases and J 3 bases; bases outside gene matches: 8. Here the CDR3 DNA reads TGTGCCATCTTGGACAGGGAAAACTACGAGCAGTACTTC. It encodes CAILDRENYEQYF.

A few counts support this clone. The J gene is TRBJ1-5, the V gene TRBV19; tentatively, D is TRBD1 (5 bases). Germline V gives CDR1 LNHDA, CDR2 SQIVND (reference sequence). Trimming shortened V by 3 bases and J by 4 bases, and 10 bases separated the two germline ends. The CDR3 runs to 14 residues. The CDR3 region is CASSIKGQNQPQHF. CDR3 in DNA: TGTGCCAGTAGTATCAAAGGACAAAATCAGCCCCAGCATTTT.

In this sample, this clone turned up once. The chain combines TRBV7-6 with TRBJ2-7; TRBD1 agrees at 8 bases. The germline V gene has CDR1 SGHVS and CDR2 FNYEAQ. After removal of 1 base from V and 3 bases from J, the junction contained 5 bases not matched to a gene. The CDR3 runs to 15 residues. The CDR3 DNA follows: TGTGCCAGCAGCTTAGGGGCCACAGGGGGCTACGAGCAGTACTTC. Amino acid sequence: CASSLGATGGYEQYF.

This rearrangement joins TRBV23-1 to TRBJ1-2; TRBD1 might be the D (6 bases). TRBV23-1 is an ORF for which the function is uncertain. Trimming took off 7 bases at V and 6 bases at J, with 27 bases between the two ends. CDR3 length equals 17 residues. The CDR3 sequence is CASTATSYRESVHGYTF. The DNA for the CDR3 is TGCGCCAGCACCGCAACCTCATACAGGGAGTCCGTGCATGGCTACACCTTC.

The chain employs TRBV11-3 and TRBJ2-1; TRBD2 matches at 9 bases. Germline values: CDR1 SGHNT, CDR2 YENEEA. This CDR3 comprises 16 residues. V shed 1 base, J shed 7 bases, and the junction held 8 bases outside the gene matches. CDR3 DNA: TGTGCCAGCAGCTTAGCGGGTAGCGGGAGTCTGAATGAGCAGTTCTTC. Amino acids: CASSLAGSGSLNEQFF.

The genes are TRBV4-2 and TRBJ2-5; 15 bases match TRBD2. The CDR3 contains 17 residues. Germline trimming cut 3 bases from V and 2 bases from J; bases unmatched to any gene: 4. The germline V gene encodes CDR1 LGHNA and CDR2 YNFKEQ. For the CDR3, the DNA is TGTGCCAGCAGCCACGGGACTAGCGGGGGGCCGCAAGAGACCCAGTACTTC. Translating it yields CASSHGTSGGPQETQYF.

The V call is TRBV12-3 or TRBV12-4, the J call TRBJ2-2; tentative D call: TRBD1 (6 bases). This CDR3 is built from 13 residues. Trimming removed 2 bases at V and 6 bases at J, with 7 bases between. The DNA of the CDR3 is TGTGCCAGCAGTTTAACAGGGTCCGGGGAGCTGTTTTTT. It codes for CASSLTGSGELFF.

The V call is TRBV18, the J call TRBJ2-7; D not resolved. CDR1 and CDR2 from the germline V gene are KGHSH and LQKENI. The CDR3 is 12 amino acids. Trimming took off 5 bases at V and 2 bases at J, with 7 bases between the two ends. The CDR3 nucleotides are TGTGCCAGCTCAGCGAATACCTACGAGCAGTACTTC. Amino acids: CASSANTYEQYF.

The V and J genes are TRBV4-2 and TRBJ2-5, with TRBD2 matching over 12 bases. V lost 0 bases to trimming and J lost 5 bases; unmatched junction nucleotides: 19. Per the germline V gene, CDR1 is LGHNA and CDR2 is YNFKEQ. The CDR3 length is 21 residues. The CDR3 sequence is CASSQDFAPRTSGILRETQYF. Written as DNA, the CDR3 is TGTGCCAGCAGCCAAGATTTCGCCCCGAGGACTAGCGGGATTCTGCGGGAGACCCAGTACTTC.